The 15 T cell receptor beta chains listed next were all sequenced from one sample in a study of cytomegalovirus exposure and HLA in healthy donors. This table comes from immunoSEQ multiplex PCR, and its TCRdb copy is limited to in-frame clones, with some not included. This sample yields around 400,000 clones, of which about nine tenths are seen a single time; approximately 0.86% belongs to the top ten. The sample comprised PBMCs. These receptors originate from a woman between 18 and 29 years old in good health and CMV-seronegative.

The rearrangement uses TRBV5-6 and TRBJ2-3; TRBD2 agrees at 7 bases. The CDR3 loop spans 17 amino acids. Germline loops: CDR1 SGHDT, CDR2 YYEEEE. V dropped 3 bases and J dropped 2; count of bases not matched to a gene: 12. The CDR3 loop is CASSSSIQRGPTDTQYF. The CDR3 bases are TGTGCCAGCAGCTCGAGTATTCAGCGGGGCCCCACAGATACGCAGTATTTT.

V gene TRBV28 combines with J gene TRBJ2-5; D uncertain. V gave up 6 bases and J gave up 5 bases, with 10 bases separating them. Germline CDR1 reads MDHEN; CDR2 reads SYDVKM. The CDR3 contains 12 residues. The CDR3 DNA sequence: TGTGCCAGCAGCTTGCGGTTGGAGACCCAGTACTTC. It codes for CASSLRLETQYF.

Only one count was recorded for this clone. The CDR3 is CASSSPGYEQYF. In DNA form, the CDR3 reads TGCGCCAGCAGCTCCCCGGGGTACGAGCAGTACTTC. V gene TRBV4-1 combines with J gene TRBJ2-7, with D tentatively TRBD2 (5 bases). V gave up 5 bases and J gave up 4 bases, with 9 bases separating them. Germline V CDR1 and CDR2: MGHRA, YSYEKL. This CDR3 contains 12 residues.

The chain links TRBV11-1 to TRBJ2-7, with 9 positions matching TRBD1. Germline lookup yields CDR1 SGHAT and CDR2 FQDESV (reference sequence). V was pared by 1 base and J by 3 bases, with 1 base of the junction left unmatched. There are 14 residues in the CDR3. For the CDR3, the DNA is TGTGCCAGCAGCTTAGGGGACAGGGTCTACGAGCAGTACTTC. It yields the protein CASSLGDRVYEQYF.

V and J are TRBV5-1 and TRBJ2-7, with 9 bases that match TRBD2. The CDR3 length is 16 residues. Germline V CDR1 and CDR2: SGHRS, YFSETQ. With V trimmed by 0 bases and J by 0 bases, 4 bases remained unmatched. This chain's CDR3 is CASSLAPSGTSYEQYF. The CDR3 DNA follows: TGCGCCAGCAGCTTGGCCCCTAGCGGGACCTCCTACGAGCAGTACTTC.

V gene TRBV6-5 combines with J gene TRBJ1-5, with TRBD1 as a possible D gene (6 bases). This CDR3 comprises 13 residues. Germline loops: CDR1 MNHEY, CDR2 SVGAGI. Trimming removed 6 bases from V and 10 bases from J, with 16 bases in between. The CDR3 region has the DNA TGTGCCAGCAGAGAAGGACAGTATCGACCCCAGCATTTT. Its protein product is CASREGQYRPQHF.

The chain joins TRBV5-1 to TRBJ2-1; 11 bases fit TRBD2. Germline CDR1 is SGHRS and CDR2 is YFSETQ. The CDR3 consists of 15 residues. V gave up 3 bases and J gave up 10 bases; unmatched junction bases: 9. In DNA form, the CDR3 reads TGCGCCAGCAGCTACTCCGTAGCGGGAGGGCGCGAGCAGTTCTTC. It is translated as CASSYSVAGGREQFF.

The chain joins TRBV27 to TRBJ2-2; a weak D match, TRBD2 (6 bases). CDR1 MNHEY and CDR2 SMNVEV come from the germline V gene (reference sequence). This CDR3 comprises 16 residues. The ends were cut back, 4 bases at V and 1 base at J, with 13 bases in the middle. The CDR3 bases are TGTGCCAGCAGTTGGATCGGGACTGGGAACACCGGGGAGCTGTTTTTT. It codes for CASSWIGTGNTGELFF.

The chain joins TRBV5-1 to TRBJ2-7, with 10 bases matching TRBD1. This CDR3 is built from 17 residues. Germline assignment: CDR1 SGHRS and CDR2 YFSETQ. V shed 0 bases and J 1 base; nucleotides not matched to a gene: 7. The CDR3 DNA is TGCGCCAGCAGCTTGGGCCCGACAGGGGGCTCATCCTACGAGCAGTACTTC. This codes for CASSLGPTGGSSYEQYF.

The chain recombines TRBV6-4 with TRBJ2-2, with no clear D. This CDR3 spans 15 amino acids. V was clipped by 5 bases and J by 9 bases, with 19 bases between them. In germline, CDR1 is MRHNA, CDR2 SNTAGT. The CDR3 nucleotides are TGTGCCAGCAGTCCCGCGGCGACTGGTACGAGGGAGCTGTTTTTT. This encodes CASSPAATGTRELFF.

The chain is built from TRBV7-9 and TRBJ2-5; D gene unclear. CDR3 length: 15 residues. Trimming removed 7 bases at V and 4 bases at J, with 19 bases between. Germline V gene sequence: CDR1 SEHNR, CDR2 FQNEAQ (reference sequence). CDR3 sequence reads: CASTLPAVVGETQYF. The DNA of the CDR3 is TGTGCCAGCACCCTCCCCGCGGTTGTGGGAGAGACCCAGTACTTC.

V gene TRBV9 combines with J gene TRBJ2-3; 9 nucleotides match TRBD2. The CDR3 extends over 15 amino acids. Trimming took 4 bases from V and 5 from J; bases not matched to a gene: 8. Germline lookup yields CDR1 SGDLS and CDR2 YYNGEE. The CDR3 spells CASSPGLARKDTQYF. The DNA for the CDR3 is TGTGCCAGCAGCCCCGGACTAGCGAGGAAAGATACGCAGTATTTT.

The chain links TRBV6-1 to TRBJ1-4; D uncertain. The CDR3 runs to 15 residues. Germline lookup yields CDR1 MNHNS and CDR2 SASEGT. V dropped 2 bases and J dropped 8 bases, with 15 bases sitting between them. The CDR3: CASSELNDYLEKLFF. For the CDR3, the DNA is TGTGCCAGCAGTGAACTTAATGACTATTTGGAAAAACTGTTTTTT.

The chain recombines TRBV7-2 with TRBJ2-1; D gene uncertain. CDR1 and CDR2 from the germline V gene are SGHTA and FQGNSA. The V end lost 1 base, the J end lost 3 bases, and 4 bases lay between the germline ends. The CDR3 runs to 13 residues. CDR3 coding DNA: TGTGCCAGCAGCTTAGAACACTACAATGAGCAGTTCTTC. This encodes CASSLEHYNEQFF. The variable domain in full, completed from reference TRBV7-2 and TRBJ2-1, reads GAGVSQSPSNKVTEKGKDVELRCDPISGHTALYWYRQSLGQGLEFLIYFQGNSAPDKSGLPSDRFSAERTGGSVSTLTIQRTQQEDSAVYLCASSLEHYNEQFFGPGTRLTVL.

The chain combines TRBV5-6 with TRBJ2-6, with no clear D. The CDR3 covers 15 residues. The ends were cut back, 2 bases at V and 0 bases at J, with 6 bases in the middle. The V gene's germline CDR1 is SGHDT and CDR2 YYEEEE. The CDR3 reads CASSFPGSGANVLTF. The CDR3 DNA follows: TGTGCCAGCAGCTTTCCAGGCTCTGGGGCCAACGTCCTGACTTTC.